This TCR beta chain was recovered during a study of technical replicates of blood from a few donors. Trimming took 5 bases from V and 0 from J, leaving 17 bases between them. This CDR3 is built from 16 residues. CDR1 is SEHNR and CDR2 is FQNEAQ in the germline V gene (reference sequence). Measured with immunoSEQ multiplex PCR; TCRdb has only the in-frame clones, and not every one. This table holds 50,000 to 70,000 clones, approximately 90% found once. Sequenced: PBMCs. The sequence was collected from a human donor in good health. Some clones in this sample may be carry-over from other donors' samples. V gene TRBV7-9 combines with J gene TRBJ2-7; a possible D gene is TRBD2 (6 bases). CDR3 nucleotides: TGTGCCAGCAGCCTCCCCCCGGGACTGAGCTCCTACGAGCAGTACTTC. Protein product: CASSLPPGLSSYEQYF.